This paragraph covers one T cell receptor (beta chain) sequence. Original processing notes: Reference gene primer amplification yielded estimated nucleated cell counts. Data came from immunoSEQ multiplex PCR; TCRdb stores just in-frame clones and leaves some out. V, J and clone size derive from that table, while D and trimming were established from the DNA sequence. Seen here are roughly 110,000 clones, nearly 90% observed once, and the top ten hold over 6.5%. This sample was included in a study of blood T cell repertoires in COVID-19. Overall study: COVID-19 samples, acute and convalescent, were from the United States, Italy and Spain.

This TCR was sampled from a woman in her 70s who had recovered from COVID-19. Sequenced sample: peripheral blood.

The CDR3 sequence: CASSPFPNQPQHF. CDR3 in DNA: TGTGCCAGCAGCCCGTTCCCCAATCAGCCCCAGCATTTT. The rearrangement joins TRBV9 to TRBJ1-5, with D hard to call. The V and J ends lost 4 bases and 3 bases respectively, with 8 bases between them. The CDR3 contains 13 residues. CDR1 is SGDLS and CDR2 is YYNGEE in the germline V gene.